What follows are 8 T cell receptor beta chains derived from one specimen sequenced in a study of blood T cells in healthy people across ages. A J-beta primer mix and a sample-barcoded 5' primer were used in a second PCR of roughly 6 to 12 cycles. TCRdb ran MiXCR on the 5' RACE reads and lists one entry per CDR3 protein. Of approximately 1,000,000 distinct CDR3 sequences listed, 35% to 40% are singletons. The sequencing sample was made of blood. These receptors all come from a man aged 18 to 30 in good health.

The J gene is TRBJ1-4, the V gene TRBV20-1; unclear D gene. CDR1 is DFQATT, CDR2 SNEGSKA, per germline (reference sequence). Trimming stripped 0 bases from V and 14 bases from J, with 13 bases between. CDR3 length: 12 residues. The CDR3: CSARDLGLGLFF. CDR3 coding DNA: TGCAGTGCTAGAGATCTCGGGCTAGGGCTGTTTTTT.

This clonotype has more than one count but fewer than ten. The rearrangement uses TRBV5-6 and TRBJ2-3; weak D call: TRBD2 (5 bases). CDR3 length equals 13 residues. Trimming shortened V by 4 bases and J by 7 bases, and 13 bases separated the two germline ends. CDR1 and CDR2 from the germline V gene are SGHDT and YYEEEE. The CDR3 loop reads CASSPDTRYTQYF. DNA of the CDR3: TGTGCCAGCAGCCCCGACACTAGGTATACGCAGTATTTT.

This clonotype showed up just a few times. Germline is not matched at one junction end, which may reflect a read error. The chain joins TRBV27 to TRBJ1-2; TRBD1 matches at 7 bases. The CDR3 has 14 amino acids. In germline, CDR1 is MNHEY, CDR2 SMNVEV (reference sequence). CDR3 sequence reads: CVSSSGTAHYGYTF. The DNA for the CDR3 is TGTGTCAGCAGTTCTGGGACAGCACATTATGGCTACACCTTC.

On this clonotype: This sequence may be a read error, since a much larger clone differs from it by one base. The chain recombines TRBV29-1 with TRBJ2-5; unclear D gene. With the DNA end fitting TRBJ2-1 better, the J assignment may be wrong. This CDR3 has 11 amino acids. Germline loops: CDR1 SQVTM, CDR2 ANQGSEA. The DNA of the CDR3 is TGCAGCGTTGAAAGGGAAGAGACCCAGTTCTTC. Amino acid sequence: CSVEREETQFF.

The V and J genes are TRBV4-3 and TRBJ2-3; no firm D call. The V end was cut by 0 bases, the J end by 5 bases, with 9 bases between. This CDR3 has 14 residues. Germline V CDR1 and CDR2: LGHNA, YSLEER. In nucleotides, the CDR3 is TGCGCCAGCAGCCAAGAGAGGTGCAGAGATACGCAGTATTTT. Translating it yields CASSQERCRDTQYF.

On this clonotype itself: A junction boundary mismatches the germline segment, possibly from a read error. The rearrangement uses TRBV3-1 and TRBJ2-5, with 10 bases that match TRBD1. CDR1 is LGHDT and CDR2 is YNNKEL in the germline V gene (reference sequence). This CDR3 has 16 residues. The CDR3: CACSRPGQGTYNEQYF. CDR3 in DNA: TGTGCCTGCAGCCGTCCGGGACAGGGGACCTACAATGAGCAGTACTTC.

This clonotype has just a few counts. CDR3 protein: CASSFGSQKGEQYF. CDR3 coding DNA: TGTGCCAGCAGTTTTGGGTCTCAAAAGGGGGAGCAGTACTTC. The chain recombines TRBV12-3 or TRBV12-4 with TRBJ2-7; D is possibly TRBD1 (5 bases). Deletions cut 3 bases from V and 7 bases from J, with 16 bases between. The CDR3 has 14 amino acids.

The genes are TRBV6-5 and TRBJ2-2; tentative D call: TRBD2 (6 bases). Germline loops: CDR1 MNHEY, CDR2 SVGAGI. The CDR3 is 15 residues long. V was cut by 0 bases and J by 1 base, with 6 bases left in between. Here the CDR3 reads CASSYSGGNTGELFF. In nucleotides, the CDR3 is TGTGCCAGCAGTTACTCCGGGGGGAACACCGGGGAGCTGTTTTTT.